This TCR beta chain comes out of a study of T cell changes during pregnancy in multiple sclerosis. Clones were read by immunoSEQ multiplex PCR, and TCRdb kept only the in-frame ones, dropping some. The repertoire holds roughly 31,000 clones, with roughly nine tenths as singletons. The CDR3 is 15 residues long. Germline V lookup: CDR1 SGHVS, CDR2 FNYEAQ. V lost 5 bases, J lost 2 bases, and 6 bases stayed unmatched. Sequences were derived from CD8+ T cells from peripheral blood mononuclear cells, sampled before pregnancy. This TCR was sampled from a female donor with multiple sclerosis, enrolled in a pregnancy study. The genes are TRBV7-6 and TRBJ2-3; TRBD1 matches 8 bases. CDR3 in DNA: TGTGCCAGCAGCCCCCGGACAGGGCTCACAGATACGCAGTATTTT. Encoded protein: CASSPRTGLTDTQYF.